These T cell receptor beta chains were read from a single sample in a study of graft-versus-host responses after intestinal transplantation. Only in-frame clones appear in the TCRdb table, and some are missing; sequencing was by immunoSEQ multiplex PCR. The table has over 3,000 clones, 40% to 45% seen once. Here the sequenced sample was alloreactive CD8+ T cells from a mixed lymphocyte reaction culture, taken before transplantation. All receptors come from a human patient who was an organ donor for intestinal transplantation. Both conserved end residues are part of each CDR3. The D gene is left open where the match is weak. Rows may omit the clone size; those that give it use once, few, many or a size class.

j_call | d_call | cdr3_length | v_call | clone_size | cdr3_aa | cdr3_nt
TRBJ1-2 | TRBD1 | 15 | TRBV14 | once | CASSQDPRGDYGYTF | TGTGCCAGCAGCCAAGATCCCAGGGGGGATTATGGCTACACCTTC
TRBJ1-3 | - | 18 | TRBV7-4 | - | CASSLGNPGLYSGNTIYF | TGTGCCAGCAGCTTAGGTAACCCCGGACTTTACTCTGGAAACACCATATATTTT
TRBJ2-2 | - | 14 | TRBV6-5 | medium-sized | CAGRTDLNTGELFF | TGTGCCGGCAGGACAGACTTGAACACCGGGGAGCTGTTTTTT
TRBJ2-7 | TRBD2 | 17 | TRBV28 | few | CASSLSVSSGGPYEQYF | TGTGCCAGCAGTTTATCCGTGTCATCGGGAGGCCCCTACGAGCAGTACTTC
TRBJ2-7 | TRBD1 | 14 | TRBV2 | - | CASSHLGQEKEQYF | TGTGCCAGCAGTCACCTAGGACAGGAGAAAGAGCAGTACTTC
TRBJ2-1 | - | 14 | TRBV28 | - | CASKVTGEYNEQFF | TGTGCCAGCAAGGTAACAGGAGAGTACAATGAGCAGTTCTTC
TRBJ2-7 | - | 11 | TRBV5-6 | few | CASSYFYEQYF | TGTGCCAGCAGCTACTTCTACGAGCAGTACTTC
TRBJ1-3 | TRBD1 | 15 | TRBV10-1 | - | CASRVDRDSGNTIYF | TGCGCCAGCAGGGTGGACAGGGACTCTGGAAACACCATATATTTT
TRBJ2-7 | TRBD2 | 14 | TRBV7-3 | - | CASKVRAGGYEQYF | TGTGCCAGCAAGGTAAGAGCGGGGGGCTACGAGCAGTACTTC
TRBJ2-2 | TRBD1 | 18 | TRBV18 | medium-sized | CASSFGQERALGTGELFF | TGTGCCAGCTCGTTCGGACAGGAAAGGGCCCTTGGCACCGGGGAGCTGTTTTTT
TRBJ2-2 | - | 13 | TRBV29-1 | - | CSVMRDNTGELFF | TGCAGCGTCATGCGGGACAACACCGGGGAGCTGTTTTTT